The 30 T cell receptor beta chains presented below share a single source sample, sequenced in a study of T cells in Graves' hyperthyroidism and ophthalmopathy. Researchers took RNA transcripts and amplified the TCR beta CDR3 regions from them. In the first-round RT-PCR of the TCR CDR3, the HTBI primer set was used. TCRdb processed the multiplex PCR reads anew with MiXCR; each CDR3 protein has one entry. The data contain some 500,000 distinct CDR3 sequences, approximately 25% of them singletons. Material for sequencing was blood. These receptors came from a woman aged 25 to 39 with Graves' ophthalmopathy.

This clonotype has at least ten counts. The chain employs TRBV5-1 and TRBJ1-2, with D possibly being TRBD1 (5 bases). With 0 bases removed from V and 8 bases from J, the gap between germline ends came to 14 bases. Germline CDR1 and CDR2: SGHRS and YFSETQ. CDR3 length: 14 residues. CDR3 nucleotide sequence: TGCGCCAGCAGCTTGGCGGCAGGTTGGGGCGGCTACACCTTC. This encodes CASSLAAGWGGYTF.

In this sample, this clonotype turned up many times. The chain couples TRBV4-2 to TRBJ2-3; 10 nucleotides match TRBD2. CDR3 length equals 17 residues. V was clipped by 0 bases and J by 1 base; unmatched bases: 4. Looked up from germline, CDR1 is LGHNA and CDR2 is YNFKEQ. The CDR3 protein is CASSQDLLAGGTDTQYF. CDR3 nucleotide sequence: TGTGCCAGCAGCCAAGATCTGCTAGCGGGGGGCACAGATACGCAGTATTTT.

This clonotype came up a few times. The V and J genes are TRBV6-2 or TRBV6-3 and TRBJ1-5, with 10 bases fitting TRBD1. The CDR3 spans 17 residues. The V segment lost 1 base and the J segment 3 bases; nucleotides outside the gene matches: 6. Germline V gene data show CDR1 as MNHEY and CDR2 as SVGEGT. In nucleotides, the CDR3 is TGTGCCAGCAGTTACTTTCCGGGACAGGGGTACAATCAGCCCCAGCATTTT. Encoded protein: CASSYFPGQGYNQPQHF.

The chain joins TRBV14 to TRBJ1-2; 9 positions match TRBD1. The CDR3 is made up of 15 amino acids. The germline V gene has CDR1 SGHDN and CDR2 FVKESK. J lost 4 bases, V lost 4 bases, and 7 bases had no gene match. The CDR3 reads CASSRRDRELYGYTF. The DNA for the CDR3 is TGTGCCAGCAGCCGGCGGGACAGGGAACTCTATGGCTACACCTTC.

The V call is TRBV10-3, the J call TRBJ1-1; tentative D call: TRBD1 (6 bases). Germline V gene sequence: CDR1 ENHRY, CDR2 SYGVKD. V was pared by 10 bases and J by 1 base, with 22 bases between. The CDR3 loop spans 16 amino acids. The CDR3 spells CATAPVFGGGNTEAFF. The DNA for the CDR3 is TGTGCCACCGCGCCCGTCTTCGGAGGGGGGAACACTGAAGCTTTCTTT.

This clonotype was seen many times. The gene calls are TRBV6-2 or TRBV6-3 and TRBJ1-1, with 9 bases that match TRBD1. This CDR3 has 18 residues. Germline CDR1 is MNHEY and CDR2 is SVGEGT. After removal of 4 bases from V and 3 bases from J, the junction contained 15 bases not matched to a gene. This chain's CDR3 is CASSFPGTGFKEDTEAFF. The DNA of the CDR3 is TGTGCCAGCAGTTTCCCCGGGACAGGGTTTAAGGAGGACACTGAAGCTTTCTTT.

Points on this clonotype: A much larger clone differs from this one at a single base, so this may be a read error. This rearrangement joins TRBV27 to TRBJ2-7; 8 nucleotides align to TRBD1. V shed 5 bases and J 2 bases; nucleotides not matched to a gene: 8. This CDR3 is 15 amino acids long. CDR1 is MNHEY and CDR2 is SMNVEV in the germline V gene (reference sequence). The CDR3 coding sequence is TGTGCCAGCAGTCGCCACTCGGACAGGGCCTACGAGCAGTACTTC. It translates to CASSRHSDRAYEQYF.

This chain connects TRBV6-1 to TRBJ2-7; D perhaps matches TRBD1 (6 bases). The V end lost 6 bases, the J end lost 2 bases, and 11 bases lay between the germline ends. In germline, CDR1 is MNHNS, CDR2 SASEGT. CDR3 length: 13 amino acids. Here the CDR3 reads CASRGHLAYEQYF. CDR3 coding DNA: TGTGCCAGCAGGGGACACTTAGCCTACGAGCAGTACTTC.

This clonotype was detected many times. The CDR3 DNA sequence: TGTGCCAGCAGCAAACTAGCGGGGGAGGAGACCCAGTACTTC. It translates to CASSKLAGEETQYF. The chain couples TRBV6-2 or TRBV6-3 to TRBJ2-5; 11 positions agree with TRBD2. The CDR3 consists of 14 residues. Germline lookup yields CDR1 MNHEY and CDR2 SVGEGT. Germline trimming cut 6 bases from V and 5 bases from J; bases unmatched to any gene: 5.

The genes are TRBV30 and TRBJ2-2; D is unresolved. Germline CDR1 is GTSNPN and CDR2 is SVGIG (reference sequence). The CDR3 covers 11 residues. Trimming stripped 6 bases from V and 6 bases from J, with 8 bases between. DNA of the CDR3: TGTGCCTGTAACGAGGCCGGGGAGCTGTTTTTT. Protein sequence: CACNEAGELFF.

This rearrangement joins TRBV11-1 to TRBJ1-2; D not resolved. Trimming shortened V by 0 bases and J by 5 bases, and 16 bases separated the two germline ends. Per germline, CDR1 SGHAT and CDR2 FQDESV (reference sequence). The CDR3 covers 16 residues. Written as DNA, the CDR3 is TGTGCCAGCAGCTTAGCTGGGTCGTGGGGAGAGTATGGCTACACCTTC. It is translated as CASSLAGSWGEYGYTF.

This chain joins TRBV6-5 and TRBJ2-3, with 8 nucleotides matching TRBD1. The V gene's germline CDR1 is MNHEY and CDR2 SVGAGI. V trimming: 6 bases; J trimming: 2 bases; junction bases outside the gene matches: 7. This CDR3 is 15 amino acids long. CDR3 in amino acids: CASSLYRGDTDTQYF. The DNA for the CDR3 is TGTGCCAGCAGCTTATACAGGGGGGACACAGATACGCAGTATTTT.

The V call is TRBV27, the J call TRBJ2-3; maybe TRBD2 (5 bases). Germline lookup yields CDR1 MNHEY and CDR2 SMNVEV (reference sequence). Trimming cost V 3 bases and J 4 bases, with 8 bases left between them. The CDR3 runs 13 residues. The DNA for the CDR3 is TGTGCCAGCAGTTTGGGAGCGTCAGATACGCAGTATTTT. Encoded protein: CASSLGASDTQYF.

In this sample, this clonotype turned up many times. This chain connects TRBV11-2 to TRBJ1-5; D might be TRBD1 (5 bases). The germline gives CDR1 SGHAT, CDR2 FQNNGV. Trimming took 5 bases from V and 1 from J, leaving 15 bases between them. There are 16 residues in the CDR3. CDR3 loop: CASSLGTGASNQPQHF. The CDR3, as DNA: TGTGCCAGCAGCCTAGGGACCGGAGCGAGCAATCAGCCCCAGCATTTT.

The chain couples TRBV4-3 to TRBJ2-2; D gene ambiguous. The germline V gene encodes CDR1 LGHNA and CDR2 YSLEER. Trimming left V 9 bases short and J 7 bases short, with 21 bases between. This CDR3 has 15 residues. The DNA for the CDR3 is TGCGCCAGGGGTATGGGGTTCATCTGTCACGGGGAGCTGTTTTTT. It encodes CARGMGFICHGELFF.

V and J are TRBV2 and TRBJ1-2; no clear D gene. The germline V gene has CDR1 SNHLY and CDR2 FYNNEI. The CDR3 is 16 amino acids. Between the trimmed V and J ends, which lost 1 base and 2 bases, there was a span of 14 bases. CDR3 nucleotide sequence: TGTGCCAGCAGTGAAGTCCCGGGAAAAGTGAACTATGGCTACACCTTC. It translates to CASSEVPGKVNYGYTF.

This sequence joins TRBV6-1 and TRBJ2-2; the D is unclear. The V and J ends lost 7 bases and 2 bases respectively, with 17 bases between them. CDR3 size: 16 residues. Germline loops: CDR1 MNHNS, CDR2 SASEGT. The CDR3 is CASTPQEQKNTGELFF. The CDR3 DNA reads TGTGCCAGCACCCCCCAGGAACAGAAAAACACCGGGGAGCTGTTTTTT.

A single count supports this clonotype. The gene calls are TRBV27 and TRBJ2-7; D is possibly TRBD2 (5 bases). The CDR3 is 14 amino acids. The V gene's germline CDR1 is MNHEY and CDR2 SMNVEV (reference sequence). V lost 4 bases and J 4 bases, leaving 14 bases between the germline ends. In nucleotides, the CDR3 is TGTGCCAGCAGTTCCGCGGGCCCAGGTTACGAGCAGTACTTC. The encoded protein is CASSSAGPGYEQYF.

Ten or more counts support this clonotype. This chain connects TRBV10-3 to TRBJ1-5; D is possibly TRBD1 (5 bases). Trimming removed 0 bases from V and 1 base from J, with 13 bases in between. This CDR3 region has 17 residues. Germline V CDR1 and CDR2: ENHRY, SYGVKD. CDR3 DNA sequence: TGTGCCATCAGTGAGTCGAGTCAGGGAGGGAGCAATCAGCCCCAGCATTTT. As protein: CAISESSQGGSNQPQHF.

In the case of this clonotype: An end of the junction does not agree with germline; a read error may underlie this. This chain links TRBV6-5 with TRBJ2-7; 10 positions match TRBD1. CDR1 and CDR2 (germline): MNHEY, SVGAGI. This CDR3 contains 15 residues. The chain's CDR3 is CASRYWTGGRDEQYF. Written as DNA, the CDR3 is TGTGCCAGCAGATACTGGACAGGGGGAAGGGACGAGCAGTACTTC.

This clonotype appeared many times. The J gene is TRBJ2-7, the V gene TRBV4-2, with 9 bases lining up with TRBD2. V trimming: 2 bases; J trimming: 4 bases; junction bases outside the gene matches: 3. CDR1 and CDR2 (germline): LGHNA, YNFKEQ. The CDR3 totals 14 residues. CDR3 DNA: TGTGCCAGCAGCCAACAGCGGGGGGCTTACGAGCAGTACTTC. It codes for CASSQQRGAYEQYF.

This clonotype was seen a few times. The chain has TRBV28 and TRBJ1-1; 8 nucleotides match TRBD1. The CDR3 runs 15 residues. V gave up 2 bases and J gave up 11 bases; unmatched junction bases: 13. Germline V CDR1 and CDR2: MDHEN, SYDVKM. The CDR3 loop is CASSLLGGRTGWAFF. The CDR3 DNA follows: TGTGCCAGCAGTTTACTGGGCGGACGGACAGGGTGGGCTTTCTTT.

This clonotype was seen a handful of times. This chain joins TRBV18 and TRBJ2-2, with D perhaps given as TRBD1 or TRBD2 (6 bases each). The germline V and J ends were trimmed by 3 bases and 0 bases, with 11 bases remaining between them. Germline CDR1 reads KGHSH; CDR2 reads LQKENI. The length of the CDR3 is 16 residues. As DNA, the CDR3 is TGTGCCAGCTCACCGTGGGGGGCGTCGAACACCGGGGAGCTGTTTTTT. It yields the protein CASSPWGASNTGELFF.

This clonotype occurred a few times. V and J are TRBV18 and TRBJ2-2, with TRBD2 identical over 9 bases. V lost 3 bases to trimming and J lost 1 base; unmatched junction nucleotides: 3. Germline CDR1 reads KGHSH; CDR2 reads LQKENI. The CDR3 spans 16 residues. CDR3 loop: CASSPSSGRNTGELFF. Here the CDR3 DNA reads TGTGCCAGCTCACCTAGTAGCGGGAGGAACACCGGGGAGCTGTTTTTT.

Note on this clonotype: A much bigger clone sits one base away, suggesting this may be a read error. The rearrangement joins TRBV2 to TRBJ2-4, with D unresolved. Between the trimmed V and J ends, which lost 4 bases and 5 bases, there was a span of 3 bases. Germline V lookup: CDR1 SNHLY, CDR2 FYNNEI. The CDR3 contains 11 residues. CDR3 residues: CASSGENIQYF. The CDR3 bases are TGTGCCAGCAGTGGGGAAAACATTCAGTACTTC.

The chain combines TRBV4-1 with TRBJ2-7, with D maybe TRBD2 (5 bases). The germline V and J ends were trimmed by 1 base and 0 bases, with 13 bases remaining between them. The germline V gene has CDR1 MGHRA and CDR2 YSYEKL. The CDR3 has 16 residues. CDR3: CASSQGVGGRSYEQYF. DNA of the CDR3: TGCGCCAGCAGCCAAGGGGTCGGAGGTCGCTCCTACGAGCAGTACTTC.

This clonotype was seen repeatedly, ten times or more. The CDR3, as DNA: TGTGCCAGCAGGACGGACAGGCCCCCCTATGGCTACACCTTC. This translates into CASRTDRPPYGYTF. The chain employs TRBV6-1 and TRBJ1-2, with TRBD1 matching 7 bases. V dropped 6 bases and J dropped 4; count of bases not matched to a gene: 8. The germline V gene has CDR1 MNHNS and CDR2 SASEGT. The CDR3 contains 14 residues.

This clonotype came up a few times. The CDR3 bases are TGTGCCAGCAGTCCTACTGGGACAGGGTTTGGAAACACCATATATTTT. Translating it yields CASSPTGTGFGNTIYF. The chain recombines TRBV12-3 or TRBV12-4 with TRBJ1-3; 9 nucleotides agree with TRBD1. V was pared by 5 bases and J by 3 bases, with 8 bases of the junction left unmatched. The CDR3 runs 16 residues.

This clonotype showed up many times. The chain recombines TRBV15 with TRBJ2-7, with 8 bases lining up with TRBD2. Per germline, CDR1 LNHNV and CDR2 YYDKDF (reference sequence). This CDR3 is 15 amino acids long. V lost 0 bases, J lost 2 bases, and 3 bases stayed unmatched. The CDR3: CATSRDYGGAYEQYF. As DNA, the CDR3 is TGTGCCACCAGCAGAGATTACGGGGGGGCCTACGAGCAGTACTTC.

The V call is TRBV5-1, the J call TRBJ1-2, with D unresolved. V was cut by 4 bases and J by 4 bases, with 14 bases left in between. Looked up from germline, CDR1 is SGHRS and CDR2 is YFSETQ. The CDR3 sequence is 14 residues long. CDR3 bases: TGCGCCAGCAGCCCCACCCAGGACCCCTATGGCTACACCTTC. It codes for CASSPTQDPYGYTF. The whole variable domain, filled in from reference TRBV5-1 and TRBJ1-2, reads KAGVTQTPRYLIKTRGQQVTLSCSPISGHRSVSWYQQTPGQGLQFLFEYFSETQRNKGNFPGRFSGRQFSNSRSEMNVSTLELGDSALYLCASSPTQDPYGYTFGSGTRLTVV.